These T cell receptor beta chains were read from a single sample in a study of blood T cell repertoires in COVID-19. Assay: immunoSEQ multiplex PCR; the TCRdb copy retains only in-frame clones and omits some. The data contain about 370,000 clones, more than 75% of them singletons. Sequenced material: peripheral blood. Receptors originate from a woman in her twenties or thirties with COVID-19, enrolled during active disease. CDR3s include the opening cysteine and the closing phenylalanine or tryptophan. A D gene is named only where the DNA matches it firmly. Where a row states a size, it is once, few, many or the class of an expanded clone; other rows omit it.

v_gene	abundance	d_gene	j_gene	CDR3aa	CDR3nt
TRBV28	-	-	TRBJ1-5	CATGREHQPQHF	TGTGCCACCGGTCGAGAGCATCAGCCCCAGCATTTT
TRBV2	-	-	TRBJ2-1	CASMVLRSDEQFF	TGTGCCAGCATGGTTCTGAGAAGCGATGAGCAGTTCTTC
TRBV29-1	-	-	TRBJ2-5	CSVDGVGGETQYF	TGCAGCGTTGATGGGGTAGGAGGAGAGACCCAGTACTTC
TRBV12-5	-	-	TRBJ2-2	CASGLIQGATTGELFF	TGTGCTAGTGGTTTGATTCAGGGTGCGACCACCGGGGAGCTGTTTTTT
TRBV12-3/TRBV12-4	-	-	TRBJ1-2	CASSLARTGYTF	TGTGCCAGCAGTTTAGCCAGAACTGGCTACACCTTC
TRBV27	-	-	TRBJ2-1	CASSFAVGEQFF	TGTGCCAGCAGTTTTGCGGTGGGTGAGCAGTTCTTC
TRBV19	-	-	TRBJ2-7	CASRSRGSEGEQYF	TGTGCCAGTCGAAGCAGGGGCAGCGAGGGCGAGCAGTACTTC
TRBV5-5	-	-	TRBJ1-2	CASSLAYGYTF	TGTGCCAGCAGCTTGGCATATGGCTACACCTTC
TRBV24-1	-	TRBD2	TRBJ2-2	CATSDLLAGEAGELFF	TGTGCCACCAGTGACTTACTAGCGGGAGAGGCCGGGGAGCTGTTTTTT
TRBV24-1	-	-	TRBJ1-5	CATSPGGNQPQHF	TGTGCCACCTCTCCGGGAGGCAATCAGCCCCAGCATTTT
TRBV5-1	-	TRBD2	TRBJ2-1	CASSGAGGLYNEQFF	TGCGCCAGCAGCGGAGCGGGAGGACTGTACAATGAGCAGTTCTTC
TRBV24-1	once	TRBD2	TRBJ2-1	CATSDLGVAGAYNEQFF	TGTGCCACCAGTGATTTGGGGGTAGCGGGGGCCTACAATGAGCAGTTCTTC
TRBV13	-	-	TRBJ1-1	CASSPGGEAFF	TGTGCCAGCTCTCCCGGGGGTGAAGCTTTCTTT
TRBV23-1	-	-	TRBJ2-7	CALEMGGLPVPWQYF	TGCGCCTTGGAAATGGGGGGACTCCCCGTCCCCTGGCAGTACTTC
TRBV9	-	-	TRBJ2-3	CASSVEPGVIVGTDTQYF	TGTGCCAGCAGCGTAGAACCGGGAGTGATTGTTGGCACAGATACGCAGTATTTT
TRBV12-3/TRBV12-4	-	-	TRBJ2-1	CASSIRDEQFF	TGTGCCAGCAGTATCAGGGATGAGCAGTTCTTC
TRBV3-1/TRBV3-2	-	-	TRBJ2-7	CASMDRNYEQYF	TGTGCCAGCATGGACAGAAACTACGAGCAGTACTTC
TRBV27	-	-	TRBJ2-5	CASSRTVQETQYF	TGTGCCAGCAGTCGGACAGTCCAAGAGACCCAGTACTTC
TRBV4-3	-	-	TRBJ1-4	CASSQGPKLKGEKLFF	TGCGCCAGCAGCCAGGGCCCCAAGTTGAAAGGTGAAAAACTGTTTTTT
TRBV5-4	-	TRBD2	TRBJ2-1	CASSRGGLANYNEQFF	TGTGCCAGCAGCCGCGGGGGACTAGCGAATTACAATGAGCAGTTCTTC
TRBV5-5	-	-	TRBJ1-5	CASSLGEGPTRQPQHF	TGTGCCAGCAGCTTGGGGGAGGGACCTACCCGTCAGCCCCAGCATTTT
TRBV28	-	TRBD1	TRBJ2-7	CASRRWDSIYEQYF	TGTGCCAGCAGAAGATGGGACAGTATCTACGAGCAGTACTTC